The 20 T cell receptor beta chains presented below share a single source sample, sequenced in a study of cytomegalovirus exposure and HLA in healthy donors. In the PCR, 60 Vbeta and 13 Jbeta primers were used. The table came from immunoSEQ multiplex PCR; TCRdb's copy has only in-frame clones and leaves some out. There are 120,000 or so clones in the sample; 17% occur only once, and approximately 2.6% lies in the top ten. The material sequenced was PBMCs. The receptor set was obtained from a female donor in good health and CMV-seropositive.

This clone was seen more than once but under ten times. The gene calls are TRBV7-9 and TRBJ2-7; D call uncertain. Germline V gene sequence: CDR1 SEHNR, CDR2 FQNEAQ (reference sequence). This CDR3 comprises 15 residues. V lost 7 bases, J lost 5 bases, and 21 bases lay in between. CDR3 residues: CASTPHSTTPDEQYF. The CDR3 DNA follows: TGTGCCAGCACCCCACATTCGACAACTCCAGACGAGCAGTACTTC.

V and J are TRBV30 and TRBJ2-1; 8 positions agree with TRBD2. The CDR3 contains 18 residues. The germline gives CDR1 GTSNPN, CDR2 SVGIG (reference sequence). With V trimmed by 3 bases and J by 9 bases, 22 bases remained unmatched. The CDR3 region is CAWRRRSQGLALVREQFF. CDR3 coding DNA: TGTGCCTGGAGGAGGAGATCCCAAGGACTAGCCTTAGTCCGTGAGCAGTTCTTC.

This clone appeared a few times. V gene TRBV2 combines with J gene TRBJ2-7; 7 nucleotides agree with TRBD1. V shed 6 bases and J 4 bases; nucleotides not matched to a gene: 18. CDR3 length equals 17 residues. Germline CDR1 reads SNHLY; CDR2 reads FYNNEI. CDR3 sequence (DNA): TGTGCCAGCAGCGAATCCCCACACAGGGGTATGTTGTACGAGCAGTACTTC. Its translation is CASSESPHRGMLYEQYF. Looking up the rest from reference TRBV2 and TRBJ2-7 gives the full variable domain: EPEVTQTPSHQVTQMGQEVILRCVPISNHLYFYWYRQILGQKVEFLVSFYNNEISEKSEIFDDQFSVERPDGSNFTLKIRSTKLEDSAMYFCASSESPHRGMLYEQYFGPGTRLTVT.

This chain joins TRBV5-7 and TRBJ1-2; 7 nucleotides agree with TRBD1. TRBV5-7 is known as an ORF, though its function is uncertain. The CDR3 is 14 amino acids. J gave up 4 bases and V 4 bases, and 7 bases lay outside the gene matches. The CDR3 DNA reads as TGTGCCAGCAGCAGGCGACAGGGTGGCTATGGCTACACCTTC. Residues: CASSRRQGGYGYTF.

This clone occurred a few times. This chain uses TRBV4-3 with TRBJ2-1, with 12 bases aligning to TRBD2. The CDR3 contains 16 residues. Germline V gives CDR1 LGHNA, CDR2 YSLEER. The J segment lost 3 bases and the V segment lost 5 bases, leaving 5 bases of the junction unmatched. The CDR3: CASSGWTSGIYNEQFF. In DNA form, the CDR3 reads TGCGCCAGCAGCGGATGGACTAGCGGGATCTACAATGAGCAGTTCTTC.

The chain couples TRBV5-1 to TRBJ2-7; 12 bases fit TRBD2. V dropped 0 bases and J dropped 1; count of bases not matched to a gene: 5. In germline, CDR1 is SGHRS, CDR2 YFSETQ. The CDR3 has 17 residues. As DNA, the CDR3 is TGCGCCAGCAGCTTGGGGCCCCTAGCGGGAGGGTCCTACGAGCAGTACTTC. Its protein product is CASSLGPLAGGSYEQYF.

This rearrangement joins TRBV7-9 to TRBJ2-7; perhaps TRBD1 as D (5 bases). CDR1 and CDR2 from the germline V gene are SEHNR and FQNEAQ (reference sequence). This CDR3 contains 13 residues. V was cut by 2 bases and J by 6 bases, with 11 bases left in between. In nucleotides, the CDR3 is TGTGCCAGCAGCTTAATAGGGGATACCGAGCAGTACTTC. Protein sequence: CASSLIGDTEQYF.

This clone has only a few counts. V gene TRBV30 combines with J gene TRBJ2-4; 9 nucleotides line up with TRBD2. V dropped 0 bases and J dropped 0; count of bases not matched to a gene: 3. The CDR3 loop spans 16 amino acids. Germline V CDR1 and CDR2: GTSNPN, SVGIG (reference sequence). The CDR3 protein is CAWSVLAGLAKNIQYF. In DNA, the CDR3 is TGTGCCTGGAGTGTACTAGCGGGTCTAGCCAAAAACATTCAGTACTTC.

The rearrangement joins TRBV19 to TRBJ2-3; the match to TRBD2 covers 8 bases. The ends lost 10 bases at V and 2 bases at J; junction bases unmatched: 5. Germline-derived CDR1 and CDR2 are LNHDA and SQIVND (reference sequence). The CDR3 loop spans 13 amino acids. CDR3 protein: CATGGLYTDTQYF. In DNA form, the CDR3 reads TGTGCCACGGGGGGGCTCTACACAGATACGCAGTATTTT.

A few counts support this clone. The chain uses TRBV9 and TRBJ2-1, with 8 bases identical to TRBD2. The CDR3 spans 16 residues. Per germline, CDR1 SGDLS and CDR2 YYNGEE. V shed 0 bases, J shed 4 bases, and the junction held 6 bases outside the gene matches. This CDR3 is CASSVEPAGVYNEQFF. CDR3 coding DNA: TGTGCCAGCAGCGTAGAGCCAGCGGGGGTTTACAATGAGCAGTTCTTC.

The CDR3 here is CSVEGAQGAVDTQYF. CDR3 coding DNA: TGCAGCGTTGAAGGAGCGCAGGGGGCAGTTGATACGCAGTATTTT. This sequence joins TRBV29-1 and TRBJ2-3; 8 nucleotides match TRBD1. Germline trimming cut 1 base from V and 6 bases from J; bases unmatched to any gene: 9. The CDR3 totals 15 residues. CDR1 is SQVTM, CDR2 ANQGSEA, per germline.

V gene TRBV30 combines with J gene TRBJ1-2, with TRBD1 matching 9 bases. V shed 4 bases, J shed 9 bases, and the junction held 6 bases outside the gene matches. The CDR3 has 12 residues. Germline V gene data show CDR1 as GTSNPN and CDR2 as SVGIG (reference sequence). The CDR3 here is CAWTSGQGSYTF. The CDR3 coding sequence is TGTGCCTGGACCTCGGGACAGGGTAGCTACACCTTC. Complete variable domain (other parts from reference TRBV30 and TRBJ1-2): SQTIHQWPATLVQPVGSPLSLECTVEGTSNPNLYWYRQAAGRGLQLLFYSVGIGQISSEVPQNLSASRPQDRQFILSSKKLLLSDSGFYLCAWTSGQGSYTFGSGTRLTVV.

The CDR3 loop reads CASSYSKGQGYEQYF. The CDR3 DNA follows: TGTGCCAGCAGTTACTCGAAGGGACAGGGCTACGAGCAGTACTTC. The V gene is TRBV6-6, the J gene TRBJ2-7; 9 nucleotides align to TRBD1. CDR1 and CDR2 (germline): MNHNY, SVGAGI (reference sequence). After removal of 0 bases from V and 3 bases from J, the junction contained 3 bases not matched to a gene. The CDR3 is made up of 15 amino acids.

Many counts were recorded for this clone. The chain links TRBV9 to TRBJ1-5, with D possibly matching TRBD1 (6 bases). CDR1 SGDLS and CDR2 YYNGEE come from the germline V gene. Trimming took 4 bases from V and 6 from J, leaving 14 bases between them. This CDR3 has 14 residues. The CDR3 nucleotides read TGTGCCAGCAGCAGGGGGGGGGCCGGTCAGCCCCAGCATTTT. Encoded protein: CASSRGGAGQPQHF.

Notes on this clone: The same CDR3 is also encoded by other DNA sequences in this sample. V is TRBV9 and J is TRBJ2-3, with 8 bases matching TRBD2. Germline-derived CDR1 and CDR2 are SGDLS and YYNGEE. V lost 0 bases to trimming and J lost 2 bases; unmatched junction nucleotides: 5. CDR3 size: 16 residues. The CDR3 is CASSVVAGGPTDTQYF. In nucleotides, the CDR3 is TGTGCCAGCAGCGTAGTGGCGGGGGGACCCACAGATACGCAGTATTTT.

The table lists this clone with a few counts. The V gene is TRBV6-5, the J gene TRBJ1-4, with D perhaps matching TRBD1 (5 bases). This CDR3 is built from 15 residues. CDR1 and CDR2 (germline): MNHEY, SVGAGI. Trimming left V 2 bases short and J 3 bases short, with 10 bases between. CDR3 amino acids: CASSYGAGANEKLFF. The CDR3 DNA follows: TGTGCCAGCAGTTACGGGGCAGGAGCTAATGAAAAACTGTTTTTT.

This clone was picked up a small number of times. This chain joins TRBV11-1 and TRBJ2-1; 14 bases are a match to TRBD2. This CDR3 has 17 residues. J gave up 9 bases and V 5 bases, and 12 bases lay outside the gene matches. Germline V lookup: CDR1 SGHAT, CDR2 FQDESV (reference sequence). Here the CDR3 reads CASSRRGTSGSNVEQFF. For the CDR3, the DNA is TGTGCCAGCAGCCGACGGGGGACTAGCGGGAGTAATGTTGAGCAGTTCTTC.

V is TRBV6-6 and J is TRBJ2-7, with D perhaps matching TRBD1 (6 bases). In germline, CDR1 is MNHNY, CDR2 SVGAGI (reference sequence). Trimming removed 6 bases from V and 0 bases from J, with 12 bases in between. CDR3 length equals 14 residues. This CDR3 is CASRWDIFSYEQYF. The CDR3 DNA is TGTGCCAGCAGATGGGACATTTTCTCCTACGAGCAGTACTTC.

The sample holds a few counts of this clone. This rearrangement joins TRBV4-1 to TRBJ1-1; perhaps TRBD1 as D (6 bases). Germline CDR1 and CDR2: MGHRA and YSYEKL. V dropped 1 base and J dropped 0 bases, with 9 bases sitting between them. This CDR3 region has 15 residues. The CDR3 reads CASSQGAGVNTEAFF. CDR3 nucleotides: TGCGCCAGCAGCCAAGGAGCAGGGGTGAACACTGAAGCTTTCTTT.

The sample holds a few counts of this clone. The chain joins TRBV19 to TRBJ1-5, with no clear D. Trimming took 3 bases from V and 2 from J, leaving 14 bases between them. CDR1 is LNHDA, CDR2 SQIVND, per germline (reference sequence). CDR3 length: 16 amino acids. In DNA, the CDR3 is TGTGCCAGTAGTATTGAGTCCCGATACGGCAATCAGCCCCAGCATTTT. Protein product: CASSIESRYGNQPQHF. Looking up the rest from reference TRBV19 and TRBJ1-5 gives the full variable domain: DGGITQSPKYLFRKEGQNVTLSCEQNLNHDAMYWYRQDPGQGLRLIYYSQIVNDFQKGDIAEGYSVSREKKESFPLTVTSAQKNPTAFYLCASSIESRYGNQPQHFGDGTRLSIL.